The clone carrying this T cell receptor beta chain was seen repeatedly, ten times or more. The CDR3 end lies 3 residues beyond the end of the read and is filled in from the germline J gene. The data derive from a study of T cell clonality in common variable immunodeficiency. Profiling relied on immunoSEQ multiplex PCR, and the TCRdb table lists in-frame clones only, not all of them. The record shows 25,000 to 40,000 clones for this sample, with no singletons present. Germline CDR1 is DFQATT and CDR2 is SNEGSKA (reference sequence). Germline trimming cut 0 bases from V and 3 bases from J; bases unmatched to any gene: 14. CDR3 length equals 19 residues.

Sequenced material: peripheral blood mononuclear cells. V and J are TRBV20-1 and TRBJ2-7; 13 bases are a match to TRBD2. This clonotype originated in a person aged 18 to 75 in good health. CDR3: CSARDFPTSGRSRSYEQYF. The sequenced part of the CDR3 DNA is TGCAGTGCTAGAGATTTTCCGACTAGCGGGAGGTCCCGGAGCTACGAG.